Below, 17 T cell receptor beta chains from the same sample are listed, as sequenced in a study of T-cell reconstitution after alpha-beta-depleted transplantation in children (dated by TCRdb to the mid-2010s). Receptor amplification or capture employed PCR. The sample was run on an Illumina HiSeq 2500. TCR libraries were prepared with molecular barcoding, using unique molecular identifiers to normalize TCRbeta repertoire quantification. TCRdb ran its own pipeline on the public reads, namely fastp trimming at Q25 and MiXCR clone calling, and kept in-frame beta chains. CDR3 protein sequences are deduplicated, and each keeps its most common genes and DNA. This sample comprises hundreds of thousands of distinct CDR3 sequences, 15% to 20% of them detected only once. In total, the top ten clones hold 3.3% of the sample. The material was PBMCs from the stem cell graft donor, obtained from the stem cell graft. All receptors derive from a human donor who donated a stem cell graft to a child with acute lymphoblastic leukemia.

V usage is TRBV5-1 and J usage is TRBJ2-3, with a possible D match to TRBD2 (6 bases). CDR1 is SGHRS and CDR2 is YFSETQ in the germline V gene. This CDR3 contains 14 residues. Trimming removed 7 bases from V and 2 bases from J, with 14 bases in between. CDR3 loop: CASRLGSPTDTQYF. The CDR3 nucleotides are TGCGCCAGCCGACTCGGGAGTCCCACAGATACGCAGTATTTT. Supplemented by reference TRBV5-1 and TRBJ2-3, the full variable domain reads KAGVTQTPRYLIKTRGQQVTLSCSPISGHRSVSWYQQTPGQGLQFLFEYFSETQRNKGNFPGRFSGRQFSNSRSEMNVSTLELGDSALYLCASRLGSPTDTQYFGPGTRLTVL.

CDR3 region: CASSLAWDNTEAFF. The CDR3 nucleotides are TGCGCCAGCAGCTTGGCCTGGGACAACACTGAAGCTTTCTTT. This chain uses TRBV5-1 with TRBJ1-1; D is perhaps TRBD1 (5 bases). Deletions cut 0 bases from V and 2 bases from J, with 8 bases between. The CDR3 is made up of 14 amino acids. The germline gives CDR1 SGHRS, CDR2 YFSETQ.

V is TRBV20-1 and J is TRBJ2-5, with D hard to call. Trimming stripped 3 bases from V and 4 bases from J, with 15 bases between. Germline CDR1 DFQATT, CDR2 SNEGSKA (reference sequence). The CDR3 has 14 residues. The CDR3 loop reads CSASGPPEIETQYF. The CDR3 nucleotides are TGCAGTGCTAGTGGTCCGCCGGAAATAGAGACCCAGTACTTC.

This clonotype was recorded a few times. The chain joins TRBV20-1 to TRBJ2-4, with D unresolved. V gave up 2 bases and J gave up 0 bases, with 8 bases separating them. Germline-derived CDR1 and CDR2 are DFQATT and SNEGSKA (reference sequence). CDR3 length: 14 residues. The CDR3 protein is CSARPGLAKNIQYF. In DNA, the CDR3 is TGCAGTGCTAGACCTGGCCTAGCCAAAAACATTCAGTACTTC.

This clonotype was detected ten times or more. The chain carries TRBV11-2 and TRBJ2-3; 8 bases are shared with TRBD2. Germline values: CDR1 SGHAT, CDR2 FQNNGV. The V and J ends lost 5 bases and 0 bases, in that order; junction bases with no gene match: 4. CDR3 length: 15 residues. The CDR3: CASSISGASTDTQYF. Written as DNA, the CDR3 is TGTGCCAGCAGCATTAGCGGGGCTAGCACAGATACGCAGTATTTT.

The V call is TRBV18, the J call TRBJ1-5, with a weak D call TRBD1 (6 bases). The CDR3 totals 15 residues. The germline V and J ends were trimmed by 4 bases and 7 bases, with 17 bases remaining between them. Germline assignment: CDR1 KGHSH and CDR2 LQKENI. CDR3 nucleotide sequence: TGTGCCAGCTCACTCACATCGACAGGTTGGCAGCCCCAGCATTTT. Its translation is CASSLTSTGWQPQHF.

This clonotype was recorded many times. V is TRBV4-2 and J is TRBJ1-5, with D tentatively TRBD1 (6 bases). Germline V gene lookup returns CDR1 LGHNA and CDR2 YNFKEQ. The CDR3 contains 14 residues. Trimming cost V 4 bases and J 2 bases, with 9 bases left between them. CDR3 bases: TGTGCCAGCAGCCGCCCAGGGGGCAATCAGCCCCAGCATTTT. Translated, it gives CASSRPGGNQPQHF.

This clonotype occurred a few times. This sequence joins TRBV7-9 and TRBJ1-1; 7 positions match TRBD1. Germline V CDR1 and CDR2: SEHNR, FQNEAQ (reference sequence). The CDR3 runs 13 residues. With 1 base clipped from V and 8 bases from J, the junction kept 4 bases outside the gene matches. The CDR3 region has the DNA TGTGCCAGCAGCTTAGTCACACAGGGGGAAGCTTTCTTT. Protein: CASSLVTQGEAFF.

This chain uses TRBV5-1 with TRBJ2-7, with 7 bases matching TRBD1. The length of the CDR3 is 14 residues. V shed 3 bases and J 6 bases; nucleotides not matched to a gene: 9. The germline CDR1 and CDR2 sequences are SGHRS and YFSETQ. CDR3 sequence reads: CASSSTGSAREQYF. The CDR3 coding sequence is TGCGCCAGCAGCTCGACAGGGTCGGCTCGCGAGCAGTACTTC.

This clonotype was observed a handful of times. The V and J genes are TRBV6-5 and TRBJ2-7, with D maybe TRBD1 (5 bases). The V end was cut by 0 bases, the J end by 3 bases, with 9 bases between. The CDR3 spans 14 residues. The germline gives CDR1 MNHEY, CDR2 SVGAGI. CDR3 in amino acids: CASSYSKGNYEQYF. The CDR3 DNA sequence: TGTGCCAGCAGTTACTCGAAGGGGAACTACGAGCAGTACTTC.

This chain connects TRBV7-9 to TRBJ1-2; D ambiguous. The CDR3 is 13 amino acids. Germline V gene data show CDR1 as SEHNR and CDR2 as FQNEAQ (reference sequence). V lost 4 bases, J lost 8 bases, and 14 bases lay in between. The DNA for the CDR3 is TGTGCCAGCAGCTCCCTGGTAGCTATGGGCTACACCTTC. Residues: CASSSLVAMGYTF.

Ten or more counts support this clonotype. The chain carries TRBV7-9 and TRBJ2-7, with D maybe TRBD2 (6 bases). V gave up 5 bases and J gave up 1 base, with 12 bases separating them. The CDR3 sequence is 14 residues long. Germline lookup yields CDR1 SEHNR and CDR2 FQNEAQ (reference sequence). The CDR3 loop reads CASSDRGVSYEQYF. The CDR3 DNA sequence: TGTGCCAGCAGCGATCGCGGGGTTTCCTACGAGCAGTACTTC.

The rearrangement links TRBV2 to TRBJ2-5; 9 positions agree with TRBD2. With 5 bases clipped from V and 5 bases from J, the junction kept 6 bases outside the gene matches. The CDR3 totals 14 residues. The V gene's germline CDR1 is SNHLY and CDR2 FYNNEI. The CDR3 DNA follows: TGTGCCAGCAGTCGACTAGCGGCCCGGGAGACCCAGTACTTC. Translation: CASSRLAARETQYF.

The V call is TRBV20-1, the J call TRBJ2-2; D uncertain. The germline gives CDR1 DFQATT, CDR2 SNEGSKA (reference sequence). The CDR3 sequence is 14 residues long. V was clipped by 3 bases and J by 5 bases, with 13 bases between them. CDR3 sequence (DNA): TGCAGTGCTAGTTCACCTATCGGGACCGGGGAGCTGTTTTTT. Residues: CSASSPIGTGELFF.

The rearrangement uses TRBV19 and TRBJ1-2; D not resolved. There are 13 residues in the CDR3. Germline V gives CDR1 LNHDA, CDR2 SQIVND (reference sequence). Trimming removed 5 bases at V and 5 bases at J, with 12 bases between. CDR3 nucleotides: TGTGCCAGTAGTGTGGCCGGGTGGTATGGCTACACCTTC. As protein: CASSVAGWYGYTF.

DNA of the CDR3: TGTGCCAGCAGCCAAGGACTTTCGAGTCCAGATACGCAGTATTTT. Amino acid sequence: CASSQGLSSPDTQYF. V and J are TRBV14 and TRBJ2-3; the D is unclear. The CDR3 runs to 15 residues. V was cut by 1 base and J by 4 bases, with 12 bases left in between. Germline V gene data show CDR1 as SGHDN and CDR2 as FVKESK.

This chain uses TRBV20-1 with TRBJ2-7, with D maybe TRBD2 (5 bases). CDR3 size: 15 residues. The V gene's germline CDR1 is DFQATT and CDR2 SNEGSKA (reference sequence). The ends were cut back, 0 bases at V and 0 bases at J, with 12 bases in the middle. The CDR3 here is CSARDNGSPSYEQYF. The CDR3 DNA reads as TGCAGTGCTAGAGATAATGGGAGCCCCTCCTACGAGCAGTACTTC.